This TCR beta chain was recorded in a study of blood T cell repertoires in COVID-19. Overall study: Acute and convalescent COVID-19 samples came from the United States, Italy and Spain. The analysed material was cDNA or gDNA that came from T cells, B-cell-depleted T cells, or PBMCs.

The germline V and J ends were trimmed by 5 bases and 6 bases, with 11 bases remaining between them. The CDR3 is 13 amino acids. Germline loops: CDR1 LNHDA, CDR2 SQIVND (reference sequence). The method was immunoSEQ multiplex PCR; TCRdb's version includes in-frame clones alone and lacks a portion of them. The sample lists about 410,000 clones; 70% to 90% were seen once. Seattle-derived patients entered the study during active infection and were followed longitudinally. J is TRBJ1-5 and V is TRBV19; D gene unclear. This sequence was found in a woman aged 40 to 50 with COVID-19, enrolled during active disease. Sequenced: peripheral blood. The CDR3 loop is CASSAGAGQPQHF. The CDR3 nucleotides read TGTGCCAGTAGTGCAGGTGCGGGTCAGCCCCAGCATTTT. Combining the CDR3 with reference TRBV19 and TRBJ1-5 gives the whole variable domain DGGITQSPKYLFRKEGQNVTLSCEQNLNHDAMYWYRQDPGQGLRLIYYSQIVNDFQKGDIAEGYSVSREKKESFPLTVTSAQKNPTAFYLCASSAGAGQPQHFGDGTRLSIL.